These T cell receptor beta chains were read from a single sample in a study of PD-1 blockade in mismatch repair-deficient tumors. Clones were read by immunoSEQ multiplex PCR, and TCRdb kept only the in-frame ones, dropping some. The profile shows 70,000 to 95,000 clones, approximately 80% of them singletons. Source: peripheral blood, taken 44 weeks after starting pembrolizumab. These receptors originate from an adult with mismatch repair-deficient cancer. The CDR3 runs from the conserved cysteine through the conserved F or W. A D gene is named only where the DNA matches it firmly. Size values are once, few and many counts, or a class for expanded clones, and some rows have none.

>.|TRBJ2-7|.|TRBV7-2
TGTGCCAGCAGCCCAAGCGGCGTCGTCCCCTACGAGCAGTACTTC
CASSPSGVVPYEQYF
>TRBD1|TRBJ1-2|once|TRBV7-9
TGTGCCAGCAGCTTTACAGGGGGCGCGGGTGTAAACTATGGCTACACCTTC
CASSFTGGAGVNYGYTF
>.|TRBJ1-5|.|TRBV29-1
TGCAGCGCCCAATTGCCGGGATTAGGCAATCAGCCCCAGCATTTT
CSAQLPGLGNQPQHF
>TRBD2|TRBJ2-5|.|TRBV7-2
TGTGCCAGCAGCTTAGCGCTGGGAGGGCAGGAGACCCAGTACTTC
CASSLALGGQETQYF
>.|TRBJ2-3|.|TRBV7-8
TGTGCCAGCAGCTCCAACGGGCAGGGCTACTTCACAGATACGCAGTATTTT
CASSSNGQGYFTDTQYF
>.|TRBJ1-4|.|TRBV4-2
TGTGCCAGCAGCCAAGAGGAAGGGGCTGGTAATGAAAAACTGTTTTTT
CASSQEEGAGNEKLFF
>.|TRBJ2-1|.|TRBV9
TGTGCCAGCAGCGCGGGTAATACGGCAGGTTATAATGAGCAGTTCTTC
CASSAGNTAGYNEQFF
>TRBD2|TRBJ2-5|.|TRBV2
TGTGCCAGCAGCCCAGGACTAGCGGTGGAGGGTGGCAAGACCCAGTACTTC
CASSPGLAVEGGKTQYF
>TRBD1|TRBJ2-2|.|TRBV5-1
TGCGCCAGCGCACAGGGGACCCTAGCCTCCGGGGAGCTGTTTTTT
CASAQGTLASGELFF
>TRBD2|TRBJ2-3|.|TRBV6-1
TGTGCCAGCAGTGAGGAGCGGGGCAGCACAGATACGCAGTATTTT
CASSEERGSTDTQYF
>TRBD1|TRBJ2-7|.|TRBV7-9
TGTGCCACCGCACAGGGGGCGTCCTACGAGCAGTACTTC
CATAQGASYEQYF
>.|TRBJ2-1|.|TRBV6-6
TGTGCCAGCAGTCCTCCAGGGTGGAATGAGCAGTTCTTC
CASSPPGWNEQFF
>.|TRBJ1-5|.|TRBV7-2
TGTGCCAGCAGCTTAGGGTGGCACCTCAGCAATCAGCCCCAGCATTTT
CASSLGWHLSNQPQHF
>TRBD2|TRBJ2-1|.|TRBV7-9
TGTGCCAGCAGCCCCACAGCGGGATTTTACAATGAGCAGTTCTTC
CASSPTAGFYNEQFF
>.|TRBJ1-5|.|TRBV6-1
TGTGCCAGCAGATTGACAGGCCGGGGGCCCCAGCATTTT
CASRLTGRGPQHF
>.|TRBJ2-1|.|TRBV19
TGTGCCAGTACCCAATCGGGGCTTGAGCAGTTCTTC
CASTQSGLEQFF
>TRBD2|TRBJ2-2|few|TRBV7-2
TGTGCCAGCACCCTGGGCAGCGGGGTCGGGGAGCTGTTTTTT
CASTLGSGVGELFF
>.|TRBJ1-2|.|TRBV6-5
TGTGCCAGCAGTTACTCGATACCCGGTTATGGCTACACCTTC
CASSYSIPGYGYTF
>.|TRBJ1-5|.|TRBV27
TGTGCCAGCAGTTTATTACCGAATAAGCCCCAGCATTTT
CASSLLPNKPQHF
>.|TRBJ1-2|many|TRBV5-1
TGCGCCAGCAGCCCGAACAGGGATGCTAACTATGGCTACACCTTC
CASSPNRDANYGYTF